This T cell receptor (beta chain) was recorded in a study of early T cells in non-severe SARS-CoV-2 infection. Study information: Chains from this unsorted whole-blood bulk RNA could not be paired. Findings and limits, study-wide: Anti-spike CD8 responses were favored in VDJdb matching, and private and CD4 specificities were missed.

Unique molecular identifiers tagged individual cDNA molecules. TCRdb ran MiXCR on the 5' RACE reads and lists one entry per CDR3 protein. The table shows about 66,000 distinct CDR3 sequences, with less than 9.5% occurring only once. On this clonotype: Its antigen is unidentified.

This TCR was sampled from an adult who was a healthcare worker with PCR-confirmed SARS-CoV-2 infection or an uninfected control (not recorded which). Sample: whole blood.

CDR3 nucleotide sequence: TGTGCCAGCAGCCGACCGCTTTCGGGGGCGGAAACCGGGGAGCTGTTTTTT. It specifies CASSRPLSGAETGELFF. This sequence joins TRBV5-8 and TRBJ2-2, with D possibly called TRBD1 or TRBD2 (6 bases each). V was cut by 4 bases and J by 5 bases, with 21 bases left in between. The germline CDR1 and CDR2 sequences are SGHTS and YDEGEE. This CDR3 comprises 17 residues.